This TCR beta chain was found in a study of early T cells in non-severe SARS-CoV-2 infection. TCRdb redid the calling of the 5' RACE reads with MiXCR, one entry per CDR3 protein. The sample holds roughly 90,000 distinct CDR3 sequences, about an eighth seen once. CDR1 is SNHLY, CDR2 FYNNEI, per germline. The length of the CDR3 is 15 residues. The V gene lost 6 bases and the J gene lost 0 bases, with 15 bases spanning the gap. The genes are TRBV2 and TRBJ2-7; D may match TRBD1 or TRBD2 (5 bases each). The source of this sequence is an adult who was a healthcare worker with PCR-confirmed SARS-CoV-2 infection or an uninfected control (not recorded which). The sequenced sample was whole blood. This CDR3 is CASSPTGGSSYEQYF. The CDR3 DNA reads TGTGCCAGCAGCCCGACTGGGGGTAGCTCCTACGAGCAGTACTTC.